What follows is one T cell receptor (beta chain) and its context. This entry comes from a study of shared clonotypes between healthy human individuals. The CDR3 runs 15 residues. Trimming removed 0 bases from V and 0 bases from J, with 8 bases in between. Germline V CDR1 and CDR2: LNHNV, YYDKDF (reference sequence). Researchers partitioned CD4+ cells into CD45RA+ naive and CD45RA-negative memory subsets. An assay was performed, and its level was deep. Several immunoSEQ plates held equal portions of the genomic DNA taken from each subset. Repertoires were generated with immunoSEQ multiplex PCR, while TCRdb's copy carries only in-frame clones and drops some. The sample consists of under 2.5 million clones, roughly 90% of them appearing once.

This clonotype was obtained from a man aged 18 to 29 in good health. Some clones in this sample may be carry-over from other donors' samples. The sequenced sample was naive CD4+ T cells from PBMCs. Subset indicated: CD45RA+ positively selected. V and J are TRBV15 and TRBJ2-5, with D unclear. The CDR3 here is CATSREASYQETQYF. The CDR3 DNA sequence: TGTGCCACCAGCAGAGAGGCTTCGTACCAAGAGACCCAGTACTTC.